The subject of this entry is one T cell receptor beta chain. The sample is drawn from a study of blood T cell repertoires in COVID-19. Turning to the study itself: Specimens from acute and convalescent COVID-19 originated in the United States, Italy and Spain. Sample material is recorded as cDNA or gDNA derived from T cells, B-cell-depleted T cells, or PBMCs.

Enrolment of Seattle patients took place during active infection, and they were followed longitudinally. The length of the CDR3 is 14 residues. Between the trimmed V and J ends, which lost 5 bases and 6 bases, there was a span of 14 bases. Germline lookup yields CDR1 LGHDT and CDR2 YNNKEL (reference sequence). Under the authors' procedure: Amplification with reference gene primers provided the estimates of nucleated cell counts. Using immunoSEQ multiplex PCR, the repertoire was profiled, and TCRdb retains in-frame clones only, with some absent. V and J calls and clone size follow that table, whereas D and trimming were derived from the DNA. The sample has about 240,000 clones, roughly four fifths seen once; the top ten hold 7.5%.

The chain joins TRBV3-1 (or the pseudogene TRBV3-2) to TRBJ2-1; D gene unclear. The source material was peripheral blood. This TCR came from a woman aged 80 or older with COVID-19, enrolled during active disease. The CDR3 sequence is CASSKTKERNEQFF. In nucleotides, the CDR3 is TGTGCCAGCAGCAAAACTAAAGAACGCAATGAGCAGTTCTTC.